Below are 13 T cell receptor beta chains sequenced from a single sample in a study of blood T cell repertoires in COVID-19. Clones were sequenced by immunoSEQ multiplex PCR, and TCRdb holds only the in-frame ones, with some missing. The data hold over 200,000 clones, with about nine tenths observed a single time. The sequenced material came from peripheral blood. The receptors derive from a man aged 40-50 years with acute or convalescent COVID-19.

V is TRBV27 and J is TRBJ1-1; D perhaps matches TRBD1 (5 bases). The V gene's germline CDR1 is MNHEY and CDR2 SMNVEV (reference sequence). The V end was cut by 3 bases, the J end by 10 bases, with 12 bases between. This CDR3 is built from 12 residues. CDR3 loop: CASSLQGFGAFF. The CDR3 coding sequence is TGTGCCAGCAGTTTGCAGGGTTTTGGAGCTTTCTTT.

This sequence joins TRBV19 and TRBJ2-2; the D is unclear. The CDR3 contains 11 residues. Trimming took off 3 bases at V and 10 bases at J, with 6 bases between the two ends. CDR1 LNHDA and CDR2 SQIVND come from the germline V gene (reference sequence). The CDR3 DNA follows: TGTGCCAGTAGTATGTCCCTGGAGCTGTTTTTT. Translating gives CASSMSLELFF.

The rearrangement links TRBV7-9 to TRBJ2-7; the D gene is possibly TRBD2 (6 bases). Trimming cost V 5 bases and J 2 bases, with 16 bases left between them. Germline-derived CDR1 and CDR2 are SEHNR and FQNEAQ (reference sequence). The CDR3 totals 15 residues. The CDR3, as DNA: TGTGCCAGCAGCCCTACCGGGACGGGAGCCTACGAGCAGTACTTC. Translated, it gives CASSPTGTGAYEQYF.

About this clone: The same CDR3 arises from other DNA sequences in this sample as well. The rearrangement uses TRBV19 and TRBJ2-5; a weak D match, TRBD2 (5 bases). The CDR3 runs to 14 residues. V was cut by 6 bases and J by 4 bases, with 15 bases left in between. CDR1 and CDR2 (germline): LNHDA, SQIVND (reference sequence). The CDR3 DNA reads TGTGCCAGTAGCCCTCGAGGGAGAGGAGAGACCCAGTACTTC. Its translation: CASSPRGRGETQYF.

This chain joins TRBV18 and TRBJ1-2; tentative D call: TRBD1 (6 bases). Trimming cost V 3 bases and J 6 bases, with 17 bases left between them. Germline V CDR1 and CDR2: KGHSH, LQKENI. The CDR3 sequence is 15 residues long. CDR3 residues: CASSPSQQGSNGYTF. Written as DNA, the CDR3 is TGTGCCAGCTCACCTTCACAGCAGGGGTCGAATGGCTACACCTTC.

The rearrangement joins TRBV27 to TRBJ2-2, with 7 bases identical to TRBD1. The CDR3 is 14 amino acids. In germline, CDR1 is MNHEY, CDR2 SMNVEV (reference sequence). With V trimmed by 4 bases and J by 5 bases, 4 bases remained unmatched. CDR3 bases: TGTGCCAGCAGTTCGACAGGGATAACCGGGGAGCTGTTTTTT. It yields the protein CASSSTGITGELFF.

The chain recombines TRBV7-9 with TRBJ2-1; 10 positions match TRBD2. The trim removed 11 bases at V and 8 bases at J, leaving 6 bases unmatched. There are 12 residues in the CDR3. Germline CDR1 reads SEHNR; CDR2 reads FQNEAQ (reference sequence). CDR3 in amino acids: CAGQSGGDEQFF. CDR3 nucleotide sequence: TGTGCCGGGCAGAGCGGGGGGGATGAGCAGTTCTTC.

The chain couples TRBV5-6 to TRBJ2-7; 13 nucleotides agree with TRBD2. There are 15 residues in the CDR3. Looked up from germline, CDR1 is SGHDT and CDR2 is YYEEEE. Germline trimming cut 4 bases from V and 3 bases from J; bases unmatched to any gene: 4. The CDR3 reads CASSPGLAGIYEQYF. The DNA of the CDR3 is TGTGCCAGCAGCCCGGGACTAGCGGGAATCTACGAGCAGTACTTC.

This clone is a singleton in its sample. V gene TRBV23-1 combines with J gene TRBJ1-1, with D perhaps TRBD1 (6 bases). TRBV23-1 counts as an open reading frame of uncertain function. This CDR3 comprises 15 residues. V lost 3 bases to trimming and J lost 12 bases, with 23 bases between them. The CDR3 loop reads CASSHEVHREMITFF. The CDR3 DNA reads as TGCGCCAGCAGTCACGAGGTACACAGGGAAATGATAACTTTCTTT.

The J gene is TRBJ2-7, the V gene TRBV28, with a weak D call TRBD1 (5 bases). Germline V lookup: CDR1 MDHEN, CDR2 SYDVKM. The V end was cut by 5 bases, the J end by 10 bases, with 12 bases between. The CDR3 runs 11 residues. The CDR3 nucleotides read TGTGCCAGCAGTCCAGGGTTCCATCAGTACTTC. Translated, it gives CASSPGFHQYF.

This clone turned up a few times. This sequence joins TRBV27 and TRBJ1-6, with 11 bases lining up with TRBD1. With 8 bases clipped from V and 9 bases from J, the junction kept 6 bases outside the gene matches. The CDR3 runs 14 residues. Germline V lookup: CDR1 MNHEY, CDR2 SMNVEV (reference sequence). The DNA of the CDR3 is TGTGCCAGCGGACAGGGGGCGGGTGGTTCACCCCTCCACTTT. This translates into CASGQGAGGSPLHF.

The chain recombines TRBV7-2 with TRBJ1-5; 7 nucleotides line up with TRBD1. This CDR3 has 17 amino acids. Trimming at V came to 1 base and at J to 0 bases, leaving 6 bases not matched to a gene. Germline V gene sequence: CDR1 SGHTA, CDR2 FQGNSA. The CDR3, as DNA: TGTGCCAGCAGCTTAGGGCAGGGACAGCTTAGCAATCAGCCCCAGCATTTT. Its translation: CASSLGQGQLSNQPQHF.

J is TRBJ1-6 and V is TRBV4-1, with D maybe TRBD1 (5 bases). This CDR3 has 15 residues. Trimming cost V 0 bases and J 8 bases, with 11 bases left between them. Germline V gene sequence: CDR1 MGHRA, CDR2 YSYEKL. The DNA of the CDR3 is TGCGCCAGCAGCCAAGATCGGCCAGGGCATTCACCCCTCCACTTT. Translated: CASSQDRPGHSPLHF.